The source of this TCR beta chain is a study of blood T cell repertoires in COVID-19. Overall study: Samples taken during acute and convalescent COVID-19 were collected in the United States, Italy and Spain. In each case, the material was cDNA or gDNA derived from T cells, B-cell-depleted T cells, or PBMCs.

The table lists this clone with a few counts. Patients from Seattle were sampled longitudinally, starting during active infection. This CDR3 spans 15 amino acids. V lost 4 bases, J lost 0 bases, and 3 bases stayed unmatched. Looked up from germline, CDR1 is SGHDT and CDR2 is YYEEEE. Per the authors' pipeline: Researchers report that nucleated cell counts were estimated from reference gene primer amplification. TCRdb's table, derived via immunoSEQ multiplex PCR, lists solely in-frame clones and lacks some. D and trimming were read from the DNA, whereas the V and J calls and clone size are those reported in that table. Of some 250,000 clones in the sample, 81% are singletons; the top ten hold approximately 7.5%.

Source material: peripheral blood. This TCR was recovered from a woman of 80 years or more with COVID-19, enrolled during active disease. V is TRBV5-6 and J is TRBJ2-7, with 11 bases matching TRBD2. The CDR3 region is CASSRLAGSSYEQYF. CDR3 bases: TGTGCCAGCAGCCGACTAGCGGGGAGCTCCTACGAGCAGTACTTC.